A selection of T cell receptor beta chains follows, all from one sample in a study of blood T cell repertoires in COVID-19. The table came from immunoSEQ multiplex PCR; TCRdb's copy has only in-frame clones and leaves some out. The sample has hundreds of thousands of clones; 88% are singletons. Sequences were obtained from PBMCs or T cells enriched from blood (not recorded which). These receptors all come from a woman aged 25 to 45 who had recovered from COVID-19. CDR3s include the opening cysteine and the closing phenylalanine or tryptophan. D genes are given only for firm matches. Not every row has a clone size; where given, it reads once, few, many or a size class.

J | V | size | D | DNA | CDR3
TRBJ1-2 | TRBV6-2/TRBV6-3 | few | NA | TGTGCCAGCAGTTACAGGGAGGGGCGAATCAACTATGGCTACACCTTC | CASSYREGRINYGYTF
TRBJ2-2 | TRBV6-4 | NA | NA | TGTGCCAGCAGTGACTCGATGCAGGGAGAGCTGTTTTTT | CASSDSMQGELFF
TRBJ2-5 | TRBV2 | NA | NA | TGTGCCAGCCCCTTCAGGGCTGAAGGGATGGAGACCCAGTACTTC | CASPFRAEGMETQYF
TRBJ1-5 | TRBV28 | once | NA | TGTGCCAGCAGTTTATGGGGGGCCCCTAATCAGCCCCAGCATTTT | CASSLWGAPNQPQHF
TRBJ1-1 | TRBV30 | NA | NA | TGTGCCTGGAGTGCCGCGGACAGTTTGGACACTGAAGCTTTCTTT | CAWSAADSLDTEAFF
TRBJ2-1 | TRBV7-2 | NA | TRBD2 | TGTGCCAGCAGCTTAGCGCGGGTGGGGGGGTCCCAGTTCTTC | CASSLARVGGSQFF
TRBJ2-1 | TRBV27 | NA | TRBD2 | TGTGCCAGCAGTTTCCGGGGGGAAAACAATGAGCAGTTCTTC | CASSFRGENNEQFF
TRBJ2-7 | TRBV7-9 | NA | NA | TGTGCCAGCAGCTCGATGACTAGGGGCTACGAGCAGTACTTC | CASSSMTRGYEQYF
TRBJ2-1 | TRBV10-3 | NA | TRBD2 | TGTGCCACCGCTAGGCTGCGGGAGAGTTCCTACAATGAGCAGTTCTTC | CATARLRESSYNEQFF
TRBJ2-3 | TRBV7-2 | NA | TRBD2 | TGTGCCAGCAGCTTACGACTTCTCATGACTAGCGGAAGCACAGATACGCAGTATTTT | CASSLRLLMTSGSTDTQYF
TRBJ2-7 | TRBV27 | NA | NA | TGTGCCAGCAGTTTCACCGCGGCGGGCTACGAGCAGTACTTC | CASSFTAAGYEQYF
TRBJ2-2 | TRBV30 | NA | TRBD1 | TGTGCCTGGAACTTGATCACCCGGGACAGGGCTCCGAACACCGGGGAGCTGTTTTTT | CAWNLITRDRAPNTGELFF
TRBJ1-2 | TRBV9 | NA | TRBD1 | TGTGCCAGCGCAGGGGGCTGGGGCTACACCTTC | CASAGGWGYTF
TRBJ1-3 | TRBV27 | once | TRBD1 | TGTGCCAGCAGGCCAGGGGGACTCTCTGGAAACACCATATATTTT | CASRPGGLSGNTIYF
TRBJ1-2 | TRBV19 | NA | NA | TGTGCCAGTAGTCGTCCCCCCAACTATGGCTACACCTTC | CASSRPPNYGYTF
TRBJ1-1 | TRBV7-3 | NA | TRBD1 | TGTGCCAGCAGCTCCACAGGGGGCCAAGCTTTCTTT | CASSSTGGQAFF
TRBJ1-3 | TRBV19 | NA | TRBD1 | TGTGCCAGTAGTATTGCAGGACAGGATGGAAACACCATATATTTT | CASSIAGQDGNTIYF
TRBJ2-7 | TRBV25-1 | NA | NA | TGTGCCAGCAGTGGGGAAGGGGTACTCTACGAGCAGTACTTC | CASSGEGVLYEQYF
TRBJ1-2 | TRBV3-1/TRBV3-2 | once | NA | TGTGCCAGCAGCCATCATCTCGTGAGGGAGACGACCTATGGCTACACCTTC | CASSHHLVRETTYGYTF
TRBJ1-2 | TRBV7-2 | NA | NA | TGTGCCAGCAGCTTAGACGTAACCGGGACACCCTATGGCTACACCTTC | CASSLDVTGTPYGYTF
TRBJ1-2 | TRBV5-6 | NA | TRBD1 | TGTGCCAGCAGCTCAAGGTCCGGGACAGGGGCCTTCTATGGCTACACCTTC | CASSSRSGTGAFYGYTF
TRBJ1-2 | TRBV4-1 | few | NA | TGCGCCAGCAGCCAAGGGGTACAGCTTGGCTACACCTTC | CASSQGVQLGYTF
TRBJ1-5 | TRBV7-3 | once | NA | TGTGCCAGCAGCCCTATTCTGGACAGTAGCAATCAGCCCCAGCATTTT | CASSPILDSSNQPQHF
TRBJ1-2 | TRBV7-9 | NA | TRBD1 | TGTGCCAGCAGCTTAGAAACAGGGGGCTATGGCTACACCTTC | CASSLETGGYGYTF
TRBJ1-5 | TRBV27 | NA | TRBD1 | TGTGCCAGCGGATTGGGACAGGGAAAACCCCAGCATTTT | CASGLGQGKPQHF
TRBJ2-1 | TRBV6-4 | NA | TRBD2 | TGTGCCAGCAGTGGTCTAGCGGGAGGTAATGAGCAGTTCTTC | CASSGLAGGNEQFF
TRBJ2-1 | TRBV7-2 | NA | TRBD2 | TGTGCCAGCAGCTTGACTAGCGGGGTGGATGAGCAGTTCTTC | CASSLTSGVDEQFF
TRBJ2-2 | TRBV5-4 | NA | NA | TGTGCCAGCAGCTCCGGACAGTATCGGTCCGGGGAGCTGTTTTTT | CASSSGQYRSGELFF
TRBJ2-3 | TRBV5-1 | NA | TRBD1 | TGCGCCAGCAGCCCCCCAACAGGGGCAGATACGCAGTATTTT | CASSPPTGADTQYF
TRBJ2-7 | TRBV27 | NA | TRBD1 | TGTGCCAGCAGTTTTGGACAGGGACCCTACGAGCAGTACTTC | CASSFGQGPYEQYF
TRBJ2-6 | TRBV4-1 | NA | TRBD1 | TGCGCCAGCAGCCATCCCGGACAGGGTACTTCTGGGGCCAACGTCCTGACTTTC | CASSHPGQGTSGANVLTF